The 28 T cell receptor beta chains given below trace back to one sample, sequenced in a study of identical twins. TCRdb re-analysed the 5' RACE reads in MiXCR, keeping a single row per CDR3 protein. The top ten hold around 7.1% of the sample, which has roughly 290,000 distinct CDR3 sequences, nearly 9.5% seen once. The sample was also reused in another study, on yellow fever vaccine responses in identical twins.

Source material: CD8+ T cells sorted from blood. The receptors originated from a woman aged 18-29 years in good health.

This clonotype has more than one count but fewer than ten. V gene TRBV9 combines with J gene TRBJ1-1, with D perhaps TRBD1 (5 bases). From germline, CDR1 is SGDLS and CDR2 YYNGEE. The CDR3 extends over 15 amino acids. V was clipped by 2 bases and J by 4 bases, with 15 bases between them. DNA for the CDR3: TGTGCCAGCAGCGTTAGTGGGCAGGGAAGCACTGAAGCTTTCTTT. It codes for CASSVSGQGSTEAFF.

This clonotype was recorded at least ten times. The J gene is TRBJ2-1, the V gene TRBV29-1; 8 bases are shared with TRBD1. V lost 4 bases, J lost 4 bases, and 12 bases stayed unmatched. The CDR3 contains 16 residues. Germline-derived CDR1 and CDR2 are SQVTM and ANQGSEA. The CDR3 coding sequence is TGCAGCGTTGGCCCGGAGAAGGGACAGGATTACAATGAGCAGTTCTTC. Its protein product is CSVGPEKGQDYNEQFF.

This clonotype was counted only a few times. The chain uses TRBV27 and TRBJ2-3; D unclear. The CDR3 is 14 residues long. CDR1 and CDR2 (germline): MNHEY, SMNVEV (reference sequence). With 2 bases removed from V and 6 bases from J, the gap between germline ends came to 12 bases. The CDR3, as DNA: TGTGCCAGCAGTTTAGTTAGGGAAGGGGATACGCAGTATTTT. Protein product: CASSLVREGDTQYF.

This clonotype was picked up a small number of times. The genes are TRBV11-2 and TRBJ2-1, with TRBD2 matching 8 bases. Germline V lookup: CDR1 SGHAT, CDR2 FQNNGV. V trimming: 1 base; J trimming: 1 base; junction bases outside the gene matches: 9. The CDR3 spans 18 residues. CDR3 DNA sequence: TGTGCCAGCAGCTTAGTTCCCCAGCGGGAGTTGTCCTACAATGAGCAGTTCTTC. Protein: CASSLVPQRELSYNEQFF.

This clonotype has just a few counts. The rearrangement links TRBV7-6 to TRBJ2-7, with 11 nucleotides matching TRBD2. CDR1 is SGHVS, CDR2 FNYEAQ, per germline. V trimming: 5 bases; J trimming: 0 bases; junction bases outside the gene matches: 3. The CDR3 spans 15 residues. The CDR3 is CASSELAGVSYEQYF. The CDR3 DNA reads TGTGCCAGCAGCGAACTAGCGGGGGTCTCCTACGAGCAGTACTTC.

This chain connects TRBV10-3 to TRBJ2-1; 11 nucleotides match TRBD2. CDR1 and CDR2 from the germline V gene are ENHRY and SYGVKD. This CDR3 contains 14 residues. J lost 9 bases, V lost 4 bases, and 5 bases had no gene match. CDR3 residues: CAISATSGGTEQFF. CDR3 in DNA: TGTGCCATCAGTGCTACTAGCGGGGGCACTGAGCAGTTCTTC.

This clonotype was recorded many times. V is TRBV4-2 and J is TRBJ2-1; no firm D call. The germline V gene encodes CDR1 LGHNA and CDR2 YNFKEQ. The CDR3 contains 17 residues. V lost 1 base and J 5 bases, leaving 18 bases between the germline ends. CDR3 DNA: TGTGCCAGCAGCCAAGGGGCTGGAATCCCCCCCCACAATGAGCAGTTCTTC. This encodes CASSQGAGIPPHNEQFF.

This clonotype has just a few counts. The DNA for the CDR3 is TGTGCCAGCAGCGGCGCCGGGACGGCATCCTACGAGCAGTACTTC. Translated, it gives CASSGAGTASYEQYF. V gene TRBV5-6 combines with J gene TRBJ2-7; either TRBD1 or TRBD2 may fit D (5 bases each). The ends were cut back, 4 bases at V and 1 base at J, with 15 bases in the middle. CDR1 SGHDT and CDR2 YYEEEE come from the germline V gene. The CDR3 runs 15 residues.

Only a few counts were recorded for this clonotype. This sequence joins TRBV7-9 and TRBJ2-5, with 8 bases lining up with TRBD2. V lost 3 bases to trimming and J lost 9 bases; unmatched junction nucleotides: 18. Germline V CDR1 and CDR2: SEHNR, FQNEAQ (reference sequence). This CDR3 comprises 17 residues. The CDR3 sequence: CASSFRVQRTSPWAQYF. The CDR3 DNA reads TGTGCCAGCAGCTTTAGGGTCCAAAGGACTAGCCCTTGGGCCCAGTACTTC.

This clonotype was picked up a small number of times. V is TRBV7-9 and J is TRBJ2-7, with 10 nucleotides matching TRBD2. The CDR3 runs 15 residues. CDR1 is SEHNR, CDR2 FQNEAQ, per germline (reference sequence). Trimming took 4 bases from V and 4 from J; bases not matched to a gene: 7. The CDR3 here is CASSSSSGSMYEQYF. The CDR3 DNA sequence: TGTGCCAGCAGCTCATCTAGCGGGAGTATGTACGAGCAGTACTTC.

This clonotype appeared many times. The rearrangement joins TRBV4-3 to TRBJ2-1; no reliable D call. With 1 base removed from V and 0 bases from J, the gap between germline ends came to 7 bases. Germline CDR1 is LGHNA and CDR2 is YSLEER. This CDR3 is 15 amino acids long. The CDR3 DNA is TGCGCCAGCAGCCAAGTCTTGAGCTCCTACAATGAGCAGTTCTTC. Translation: CASSQVLSSYNEQFF.

This clonotype was seen ten or more times. The V and J genes are TRBV7-2 and TRBJ1-1; a possible D gene is TRBD1 (5 bases). Germline V gene data show CDR1 as SGHTA and CDR2 as FQGNSA. The CDR3 contains 12 residues. Trimming cost V 1 base and J 6 bases, with 6 bases left between them. The CDR3: CASSLGGAEAFF. CDR3 sequence (DNA): TGTGCCAGCAGCTTAGGGGGGGCTGAAGCTTTCTTT.

This clonotype was found many times. This sequence joins TRBV20-1 and TRBJ2-3, with D perhaps matching TRBD2 (5 bases). V was trimmed by 3 bases and J by 0 bases, leaving 19 bases between them. The CDR3 length is 17 residues. Germline lookup yields CDR1 DFQATT and CDR2 SNEGSKA (reference sequence). The CDR3 DNA reads TGCAGTGCTAGTCCCCTCGGAATGGGAGTTAGCACAGATACGCAGTATTTT. Translation: CSASPLGMGVSTDTQYF.

The chain uses TRBV7-9 and TRBJ2-5, with D perhaps TRBD1 or TRBD2 (5 bases each). Trimming removed 5 bases at V and 0 bases at J, with 19 bases between. The CDR3 extends over 17 amino acids. Germline CDR1 is SEHNR and CDR2 is FQNEAQ (reference sequence). In DNA form, the CDR3 reads TGTGCCAGCAGCCAGGACACCGGGACGTGGGACCAAGAGACCCAGTACTTC. Translated, it gives CASSQDTGTWDQETQYF.

The table lists this clonotype with many counts. V and J are TRBV29-1 and TRBJ2-7, with a possible D match to TRBD1 (6 bases). Between the trimmed V and J ends, which lost 4 bases and 2 bases, there was a span of 15 bases. CDR3 length: 14 amino acids. Per the germline V gene, CDR1 is SQVTM and CDR2 is ANQGSEA. The chain's CDR3 is CSVVEVDSPYEQYF. The CDR3 DNA reads as TGCAGCGTTGTCGAGGTGGACAGCCCCTACGAGCAGTACTTC.

In this sample, this clonotype turned up a few times. Here the CDR3 reads CASSLDPGTGLGEQYF. As DNA, the CDR3 is TGTGCCAGCAGCTTAGACCCCGGGACAGGACTCGGCGAGCAGTACTTC. The chain couples TRBV7-9 to TRBJ2-7, with TRBD1 matching over 8 bases. Germline assignment: CDR1 SEHNR and CDR2 FQNEAQ (reference sequence). CDR3 length: 16 residues. Trimming removed 1 base from V and 6 bases from J; junction bases left unmatched: 11.

The chain uses TRBV27 and TRBJ2-1; 7 nucleotides agree with TRBD1. Per the germline V gene, CDR1 is MNHEY and CDR2 is SMNVEV (reference sequence). The CDR3 spans 16 residues. V shed 5 bases and J 6 bases; nucleotides not matched to a gene: 13. The CDR3 DNA sequence: TGTGCCAGCAGTCCGAGTACAGGGGACGCAATCAATGAGCAGTTCTTC. It encodes CASSPSTGDAINEQFF.

The chain employs TRBV6-1 and TRBJ1-2; D uncertain. Trimming removed 2 bases from V and 9 bases from J, with 22 bases in between. The CDR3 runs to 16 residues. Germline loops: CDR1 MNHNS, CDR2 SASEGT. CDR3 DNA: TGTGCCAGCAGTGAAATCTCTGGGGAGGGCTCTTCCCGCTACACCTTC. Its translation: CASSEISGEGSSRYTF.

The chain joins TRBV12-3 or TRBV12-4 to TRBJ1-5; no clear D gene. Trimming shortened V by 8 bases and J by 2 bases, and 10 bases separated the two germline ends. The CDR3 spans 13 residues. The CDR3 DNA follows: TGTGCCAGCGGAATCGGACGCAATCAGCCCCAGCATTTT. It specifies CASGIGRNQPQHF.

This clonotype was picked up many times. This chain connects TRBV27 to TRBJ2-7; 8 bases agree with TRBD1. This CDR3 is 15 amino acids long. V was pared by 2 bases and J by 4 bases, with 7 bases of the junction left unmatched. In germline, CDR1 is MNHEY, CDR2 SMNVEV (reference sequence). CDR3 protein: CASSLTGGSLYEQYF. CDR3 coding DNA: TGTGCCAGCAGTTTAACAGGGGGTAGCCTATACGAGCAGTACTTC.

The chain links TRBV3-1 to TRBJ2-7; D may be TRBD1 (6 bases). This CDR3 has 15 amino acids. Deletions cut 0 bases from V and 1 base from J, with 10 bases between. Per the germline V gene, CDR1 is LGHDT and CDR2 is YNNKEL (reference sequence). The CDR3 protein is CASSQDWGQSYEQYF. CDR3 coding DNA: TGTGCCAGCAGCCAAGATTGGGGGCAGTCCTACGAGCAGTACTTC.

The J gene is TRBJ2-1, the V gene TRBV28, with 9 nucleotides matching TRBD2. V lost 2 bases and J lost 7; bases outside the gene matches: 3. CDR1 is MDHEN and CDR2 is SYDVKM in the germline V gene. The CDR3 sequence is 14 residues long. The CDR3 here is CASSLGGRANEQFF. The CDR3, as DNA: TGTGCCAGCAGTTTAGGCGGGAGGGCTAATGAGCAGTTCTTC.

This clonotype was seen more than once but under ten times. The chain combines TRBV5-6 with TRBJ2-7; possibly TRBD1 or TRBD2 for D (5 bases each). Germline CDR1 SGHDT, CDR2 YYEEEE. The CDR3 length is 14 residues. V was clipped by 3 bases and J by 3 bases, with 13 bases between them. CDR3 sequence: CASSSTGTDYEQYF. The CDR3 DNA reads as TGTGCCAGCAGCTCCACCGGGACGGACTACGAGCAGTACTTC.

This clonotype was recorded a few times. V and J are TRBV15 and TRBJ2-6; the D is unclear. This CDR3 is 15 amino acids long. The V gene's germline CDR1 is LNHNV and CDR2 YYDKDF (reference sequence). Trimming took off 3 bases at V and 1 base at J, with 7 bases between the two ends. The CDR3 here is CATSSRRSGANVLTF. In DNA, the CDR3 is TGTGCCACCAGCAGCCGTCGATCTGGGGCCAACGTCCTGACTTTC.

This clonotype was found a few times. The chain joins TRBV15 to TRBJ2-1; 9 bases agree with TRBD2. Germline trimming cut 6 bases from V and 6 bases from J; bases unmatched to any gene: 9. Germline values: CDR1 LNHNV, CDR2 YYDKDF (reference sequence). The CDR3 is 15 amino acids. This CDR3 is CATRLAGIVINEQFF. Here the CDR3 DNA reads TGTGCCACCAGGCTAGCGGGAATTGTTATCAATGAGCAGTTCTTC.

This chain joins TRBV29-1 and TRBJ2-2, with TRBD2 matching over 8 bases. The junction had 7 bases not matched to a gene; V was cut back by 4 bases and J by 6 bases. Germline lookup yields CDR1 SQVTM and CDR2 ANQGSEA. This CDR3 comprises 14 residues. CDR3 sequence: CSVGGQGLAGELFF. CDR3 in DNA: TGCAGCGTTGGGGGCCAGGGACTAGCCGGGGAGCTGTTTTTT.

The table lists this clonotype with a few counts. The gene calls are TRBV11-2 and TRBJ2-5, with D hard to call. The germline V gene has CDR1 SGHAT and CDR2 FQNNGV. The V gene lost 6 bases and the J gene lost 2 bases, with 10 bases spanning the gap. The length of the CDR3 is 13 residues. Here the CDR3 DNA reads TGTGCCAGCAGAAGCGATTTACAAGAGACCCAGTACTTC. It codes for CASRSDLQETQYF.

This sequence joins TRBV20-1 and TRBJ2-7; 10 bases are shared with TRBD1. The CDR3 has 14 amino acids. Per germline, CDR1 DFQATT and CDR2 SNEGSKA (reference sequence). After removal of 2 bases from V and 6 bases from J, the junction contained 7 bases not matched to a gene. The CDR3 DNA reads TGCAGTGCTAGAAACCGGGACAGGGGTGGCGAGCAGTACTTC. It specifies CSARNRDRGGEQYF.